One sample yielded the 22 T cell receptor beta chains listed below, sequenced in a study of cytomegalovirus exposure and HLA in healthy donors (dated by TCRdb to about 2017). Libraries came from the immunoSEQ multiplex PCR assay. The multiplex PCR relied on a mix of 60 forward primers for TCR Vbeta segments and 13 reverse primers for TCR Jbeta segments. Sourced from immuneACCESS, this table was stored by TCRdb with only in-frame sequences that have V and J called. A share of the clones is absent; for the studies checked, an unresolved V gene accounts for under half, and the remainder has no known explanation. For this sample there are roughly 90,000 clones; around 84% appear just once. Around 2.3% of the sample is held by the ten biggest clonotypes. Material for sequencing was PBMCs. These receptors were obtained from a man aged 18-30 years in good health and CMV-seronegative.

The rearrangement links TRBV7-2 to TRBJ2-3, with 11 nucleotides matching TRBD2. The CDR3 consists of 16 residues. V lost 5 bases, J lost 6 bases, and 10 bases stayed unmatched. Germline V gene data show CDR1 as SGHTA and CDR2 as FQGNSA. The CDR3 region is CASSRPIAGGMDTQYF. CDR3 nucleotides: TGTGCCAGCAGCCGGCCTATAGCGGGAGGGATGGATACGCAGTATTTT.

The V and J genes are TRBV7-8 and TRBJ2-5; no reliable D call. V lost 1 base to trimming and J lost 5 bases, with 5 bases between them. The CDR3 is 12 amino acids. CDR1 is SGHVS and CDR2 is FQNEAQ in the germline V gene. The CDR3 is CASSLVSETQYF. The CDR3 bases are TGTGCCAGCAGCTTAGTTTCGGAGACCCAGTACTTC.

The V and J genes are TRBV15 and TRBJ1-2, with a possible D match to TRBD1 (6 bases). The V gene's germline CDR1 is LNHNV and CDR2 YYDKDF (reference sequence). The V end lost 0 bases, the J end lost 4 bases, and 9 bases lay between the germline ends. The CDR3 is 14 residues long. CDR3 nucleotides: TGTGCCACCAGCAGAGAAAGGGACATCTATGGCTACACCTTC. As protein: CATSRERDIYGYTF.

The chain is built from TRBV27 and TRBJ1-2; 7 bases are shared with TRBD1. CDR1 is MNHEY, CDR2 SMNVEV, per germline (reference sequence). V dropped 3 bases and J dropped 8; count of bases not matched to a gene: 18. The CDR3 consists of 17 residues. The DNA of the CDR3 is TGTGCCAGCAGTTTCCTCCCGTCTCCCCGACAGGGATTCGGCTACACCTTC. Protein: CASSFLPSPRQGFGYTF.

This clone was observed once. The V and J genes are TRBV29-1 and TRBJ2-3; 14 nucleotides agree with TRBD2. This CDR3 comprises 17 residues. Trimming removed 4 bases from V and 3 bases from J; junction bases left unmatched: 9. Germline V gene data show CDR1 as SQVTM and CDR2 as ANQGSEA. CDR3 coding DNA: TGCAGCGTTGGACCTGATTGGACTAGCGGGGGGACAGATACGCAGTATTTT. Translating it yields CSVGPDWTSGGTDTQYF.

The rearrangement links TRBV4-3 to TRBJ2-1; D uncertain. This CDR3 has 13 amino acids. Looked up from germline, CDR1 is LGHNA and CDR2 is YSLEER. The germline V and J ends were trimmed by 1 base and 9 bases, with 10 bases remaining between them. In nucleotides, the CDR3 is TGCGCCAGCAGCCAAGTACGGGTTGGTGAGCAGTTCTTC. Translation gives CASSQVRVGEQFF.

V is TRBV7-9 and J is TRBJ1-1; 10 nucleotides line up with TRBD1. The CDR3 loop spans 17 amino acids. J was trimmed by 3 bases and V by 5 bases; bases with no gene match: 12. Germline-derived CDR1 and CDR2 are SEHNR and FQNEAQ (reference sequence). The CDR3 is CASSPGPGTGVDTEAFF. The DNA of the CDR3 is TGTGCCAGCAGCCCCGGTCCCGGGACAGGGGTAGACACTGAAGCTTTCTTT.

This clone was counted a single time. The V call is TRBV2, the J call TRBJ1-4; the D gene is possibly TRBD1 (6 bases). The germline V and J ends were trimmed by 2 bases and 4 bases, with 11 bases remaining between them. The CDR3 spans 15 residues. Per germline, CDR1 SNHLY and CDR2 FYNNEI. The CDR3 loop reads CASSEKGVYNEKLFF. The CDR3 region has the DNA TGTGCCAGCAGTGAAAAGGGGGTCTATAATGAAAAACTGTTTTTT.

The rearrangement uses TRBV27 and TRBJ2-1, with TRBD2 identical over 9 bases. The CDR3 has 12 amino acids. Looked up from germline, CDR1 is MNHEY and CDR2 is SMNVEV (reference sequence). V dropped 5 bases and J dropped 15; count of bases not matched to a gene: 8. CDR3 in amino acids: CASSMLAGSLFF. The CDR3, as DNA: TGTGCCAGCAGTATGCTAGCGGGGAGTTTGTTCTTC.

The chain recombines TRBV6-1 with TRBJ2-1, with D hard to call. Deletions cut 6 bases from V and 4 bases from J, with 10 bases between. The CDR3 sequence is 13 residues long. Germline assignment: CDR1 MNHNS and CDR2 SASEGT. The CDR3 DNA follows: TGTGCCAGCAGGTCGACATTATACAATGAGCAGTTCTTC. The encoded protein is CASRSTLYNEQFF.

This sequence joins TRBV9 and TRBJ2-6; 13 positions match TRBD2. With V trimmed by 0 bases and J by 2 bases, 8 bases remained unmatched. The CDR3 runs to 20 residues. The germline V gene has CDR1 SGDLS and CDR2 YYNGEE. CDR3 amino acids: CASSVAPPGLAGAGANVLTF. The DNA of the CDR3 is TGTGCCAGCAGCGTAGCTCCCCCAGGACTAGCGGGAGCTGGGGCCAACGTCCTGACTTTC.

CDR3: CSVGPPGLGYEQYF. The CDR3 coding sequence is TGCAGCGTTGGTCCCCCGGGGTTGGGCTACGAGCAGTACTTC. The V gene is TRBV29-1, the J gene TRBJ2-7; D perhaps matches TRBD2 (5 bases). The V gene lost 4 bases and the J gene lost 3 bases, with 16 bases spanning the gap. The CDR3 is 14 residues long. Germline CDR1 and CDR2: SQVTM and ANQGSEA.

The rearrangement joins TRBV7-9 to TRBJ1-1, with D uncertain. Trimming removed 4 bases at V and 3 bases at J, with 12 bases between. CDR3 length: 14 residues. Germline CDR1 reads SEHNR; CDR2 reads FQNEAQ (reference sequence). The CDR3, as DNA: TGTGCCAGCAGCTCCTCGGGGTGGGACACTGAAGCTTTCTTT. As protein: CASSSSGWDTEAFF.

The gene calls are TRBV18 and TRBJ2-7, with TRBD2 matching 11 bases. Trimming at V came to 2 bases and at J to 4 bases, leaving 7 bases not matched to a gene. The CDR3 covers 16 residues. The germline CDR1 and CDR2 sequences are KGHSH and LQKENI. The CDR3 is CASSPVGASGRYEQYF. CDR3 DNA sequence: TGTGCCAGCTCACCAGTCGGTGCTAGCGGGAGGTACGAGCAGTACTTC.

The V and J genes are TRBV28 and TRBJ2-3; D is uncertain. There are 14 residues in the CDR3. Trimming removed 3 bases at V and 4 bases at J, with 11 bases between. Germline assignment: CDR1 MDHEN and CDR2 SYDVKM. The CDR3 DNA reads as TGTGCCAGCAGTTTCGGCGGCTTTGCAGATACGCAGTATTTT. Its translation: CASSFGGFADTQYF. Full variable domain (missing parts from reference TRBV28 and TRBJ2-3): DVKVTQSSRYLVKRTGEKVFLECVQDMDHENMFWYRQDPGLGLRLIYFSYDVKMKEKGDIPEGYSVSREKKERFSLILESASTNQTSMYLCASSFGGFADTQYFGPGTRLTVL.

The chain employs TRBV27 and TRBJ2-5, with D perhaps TRBD2 (5 bases). V was trimmed by 5 bases and J by 7 bases, leaving 17 bases between them. The CDR3 extends over 14 amino acids. Per germline, CDR1 MNHEY and CDR2 SMNVEV (reference sequence). The CDR3 loop reads CASSLQTGLGTQYF. Written as DNA, the CDR3 is TGTGCCAGCAGTCTCCAAACGGGGTTGGGGACCCAGTACTTC.

The genes are TRBV25-1 and TRBJ2-3, with D perhaps TRBD1 (6 bases). The CDR3 runs to 13 residues. The ends were cut back, 5 bases at V and 3 bases at J, with 9 bases in the middle. From germline, CDR1 is MGHDK and CDR2 SYGVNS. CDR3 DNA sequence: TGTGCCAGCAGTTACCAGGGGACAGATACGCAGTATTTT. Translating it yields CASSYQGTDTQYF.

J is TRBJ2-5 and V is TRBV18; 8 bases fit TRBD2. There are 11 residues in the CDR3. Germline V gene sequence: CDR1 KGHSH, CDR2 LQKENI. V lost 3 bases to trimming and J lost 11 bases; unmatched junction nucleotides: 2. The CDR3 bases are TGTGCCAGCTCACCTAGCGGGGAACAGTACTTC. Translation gives CASSPSGEQYF.

V and J are TRBV19 and TRBJ1-2, with a possible D match to TRBD1 (6 bases). Germline lookup yields CDR1 LNHDA and CDR2 SQIVND (reference sequence). V was trimmed by 8 bases and J by 3 bases, leaving 13 bases between them. CDR3 length: 13 residues. The CDR3, as DNA: TGTGCCAGTGGAGACTGGACAGACTATGGCTACACCTTC. Its protein product is CASGDWTDYGYTF.

This clone has a single count. The rearrangement uses TRBV29-1 and TRBJ2-1; 11 bases are a match to TRBD2. Trimming cost V 5 bases and J 6 bases; bases outside gene matches: 6. The V gene's germline CDR1 is SQVTM and CDR2 ANQGSEA. This CDR3 spans 14 amino acids. Written as DNA, the CDR3 is TGCAGCGTTAACGGTCTAGCGGGAGGCAATGAGCAGTTCTTC. It is translated as CSVNGLAGGNEQFF.

This clone came up a few times. The V gene is TRBV5-6, the J gene TRBJ2-7; D is perhaps TRBD1 (6 bases). This CDR3 is 14 amino acids long. Germline values: CDR1 SGHDT, CDR2 YYEEEE. V was pared by 4 bases and J by 3 bases, with 14 bases between. The CDR3 DNA is TGTGCCAGCAGCCGGGCGGACAGAGTCTACGAGCAGTACTTC. It yields the protein CASSRADRVYEQYF.

The genes are TRBV6-5 and TRBJ1-2; tentative D call: TRBD1 (6 bases). Trimming took 7 bases from V and 8 from J, leaving 17 bases between them. In germline, CDR1 is MNHEY, CDR2 SVGAGI. The CDR3 is 13 amino acids. CDR3 DNA: TGTGCCAGCACCAAGGGGGTGTTTCGGGGCTACACCTTC. This sequence encodes CASTKGVFRGYTF.